This TCR beta chain came from a study of cytomegalovirus exposure and HLA in healthy donors. Findings of the study overall: 87-base-pair reads could not separate some V segments, including TRBV6-2 and TRBV6-3.

Looked up from germline, CDR1 is MNHNS and CDR2 is SASEGT. The CDR3 sequence is 15 residues long. With respect to this clone: As yet, its antigen is unknown.

With 60 Vbeta and 13 Jbeta primers, the PCR was carried out. Generated by immunoSEQ multiplex PCR, the TCRdb table keeps only in-frame clones and is missing some. The data contain under 200,000 clones, 75% to 90% of them singletons. The clonotype originates from a woman aged 18-35 years in good health and CMV-seronegative. The chain combines TRBV6-1 with TRBJ2-5; 10 positions agree with TRBD2. The J call may be in error: the DNA end matches TRBJ2-7 better. Sequencing was carried out using PBMCs. CDR3 DNA: TGTGCCACTGGACCCCTTGGACTAGCGGAATACGAGCAGTACTTC. Its translation: CATGPLGLAEYEQYF.